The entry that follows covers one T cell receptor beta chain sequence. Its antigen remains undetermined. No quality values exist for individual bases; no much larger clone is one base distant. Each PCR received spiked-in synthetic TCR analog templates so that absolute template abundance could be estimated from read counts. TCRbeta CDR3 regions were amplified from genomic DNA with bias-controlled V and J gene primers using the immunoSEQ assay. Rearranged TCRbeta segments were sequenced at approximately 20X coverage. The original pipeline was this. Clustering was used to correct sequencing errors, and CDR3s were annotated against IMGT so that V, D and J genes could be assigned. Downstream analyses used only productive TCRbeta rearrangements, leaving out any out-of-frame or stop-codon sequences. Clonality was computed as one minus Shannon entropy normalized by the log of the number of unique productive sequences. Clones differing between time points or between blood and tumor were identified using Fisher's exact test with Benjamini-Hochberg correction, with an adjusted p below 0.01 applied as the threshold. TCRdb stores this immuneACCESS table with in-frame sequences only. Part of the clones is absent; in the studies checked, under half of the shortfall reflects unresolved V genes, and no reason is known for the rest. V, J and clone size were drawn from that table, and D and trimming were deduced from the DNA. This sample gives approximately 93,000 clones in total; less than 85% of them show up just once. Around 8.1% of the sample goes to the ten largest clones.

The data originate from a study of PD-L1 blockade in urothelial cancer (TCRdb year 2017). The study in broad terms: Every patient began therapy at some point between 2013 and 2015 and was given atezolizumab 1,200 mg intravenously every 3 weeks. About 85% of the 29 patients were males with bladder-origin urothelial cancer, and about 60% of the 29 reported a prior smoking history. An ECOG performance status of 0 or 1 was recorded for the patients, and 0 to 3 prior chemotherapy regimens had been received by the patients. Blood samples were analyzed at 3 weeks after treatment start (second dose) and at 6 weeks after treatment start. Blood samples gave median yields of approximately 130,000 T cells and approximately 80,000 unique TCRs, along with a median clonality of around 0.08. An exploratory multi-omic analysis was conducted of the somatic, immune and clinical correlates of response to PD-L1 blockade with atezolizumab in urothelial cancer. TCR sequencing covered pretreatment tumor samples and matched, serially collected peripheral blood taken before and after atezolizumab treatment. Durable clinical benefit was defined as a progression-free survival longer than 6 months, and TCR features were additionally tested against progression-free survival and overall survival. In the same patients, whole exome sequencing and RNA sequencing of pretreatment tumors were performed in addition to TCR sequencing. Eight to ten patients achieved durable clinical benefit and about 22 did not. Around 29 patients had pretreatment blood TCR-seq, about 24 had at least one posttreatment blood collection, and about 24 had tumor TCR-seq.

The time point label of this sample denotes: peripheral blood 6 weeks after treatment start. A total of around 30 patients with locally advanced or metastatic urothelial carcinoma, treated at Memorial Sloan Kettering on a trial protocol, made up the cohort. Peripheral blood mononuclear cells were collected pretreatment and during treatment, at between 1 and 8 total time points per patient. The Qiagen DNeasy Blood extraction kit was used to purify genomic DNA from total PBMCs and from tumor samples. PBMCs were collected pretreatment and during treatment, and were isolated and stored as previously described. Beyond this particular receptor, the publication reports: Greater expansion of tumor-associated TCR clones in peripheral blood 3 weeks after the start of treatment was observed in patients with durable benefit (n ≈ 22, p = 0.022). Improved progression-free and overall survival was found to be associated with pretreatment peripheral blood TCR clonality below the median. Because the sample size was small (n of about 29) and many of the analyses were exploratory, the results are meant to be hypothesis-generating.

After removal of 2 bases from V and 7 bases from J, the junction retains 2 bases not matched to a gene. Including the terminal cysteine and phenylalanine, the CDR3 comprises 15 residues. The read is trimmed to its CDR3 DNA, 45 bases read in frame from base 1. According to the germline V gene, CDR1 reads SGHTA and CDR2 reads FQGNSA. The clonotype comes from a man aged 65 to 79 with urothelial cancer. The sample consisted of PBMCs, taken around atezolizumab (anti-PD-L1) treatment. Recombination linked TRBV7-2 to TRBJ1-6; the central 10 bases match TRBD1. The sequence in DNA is TGTGCCAGCAGCTTAACGGGACAGGGGAATTCACCCCTCCACTTT. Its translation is CASSLTGQGNSPLHF.